This TCR beta chain was documented in a study of T cell changes during pregnancy in multiple sclerosis. TCRdb's table, derived via immunoSEQ multiplex PCR, lists solely in-frame clones and lacks some. The table includes about 51,000 clones, roughly 94% detected once. The CDR3 is 16 residues long. J was trimmed by 9 bases and V by 0 bases; bases with no gene match: 10. Germline assignment: CDR1 LNHDA and CDR2 SQIVND (reference sequence). The chain links TRBV19 to TRBJ2-4, with 8 bases aligning to TRBD1. This sample comprised CD4+ T cells from peripheral blood mononuclear cells, obtained in the second trimester of pregnancy. The receptor's source is a female donor with multiple sclerosis, enrolled in a pregnancy study. CDR3 coding DNA: TGTGCCAGTAGTATAGATTCGTCAGGGGGCAGGGGCATTCAGTACTTC. Encoded protein: CASSIDSSGGRGIQYF.